This T cell receptor (beta chain) stems from a study of CD8 T cells in Susac syndrome. Reverse transcription of about 0.45 to 1 ug RNA was performed with random hexamers. TCRdb recomputed calls from the immunoSEQ multiplex PCR reads with MiXCR, one row per CDR3 protein. The data contain 100,000 to 150,000 distinct CDR3 sequences, more than 90% of them seen just once; the ten biggest clones take up over 0.065%. The TEMRA cells underwent FACS enrichment, while the CD8+ and CD4+ T cells underwent negative isolation. The receptor's source is a human donor in good health. Sequencing was carried out using CD4+ T cells from PBMCs.

The CDR3 spells CSVDSLSGGQYF. The CDR3 nucleotides read TGCAGCGTTGACTCCCTCTCGGGTGGGCAGTACTTC. The genes are TRBV29-1 and TRBJ2-7, with D unclear. Looked up from germline, CDR1 is SQVTM and CDR2 is ANQGSEA. This CDR3 is built from 12 residues. Trimming left V 3 bases short and J 9 bases short, with 15 bases between.